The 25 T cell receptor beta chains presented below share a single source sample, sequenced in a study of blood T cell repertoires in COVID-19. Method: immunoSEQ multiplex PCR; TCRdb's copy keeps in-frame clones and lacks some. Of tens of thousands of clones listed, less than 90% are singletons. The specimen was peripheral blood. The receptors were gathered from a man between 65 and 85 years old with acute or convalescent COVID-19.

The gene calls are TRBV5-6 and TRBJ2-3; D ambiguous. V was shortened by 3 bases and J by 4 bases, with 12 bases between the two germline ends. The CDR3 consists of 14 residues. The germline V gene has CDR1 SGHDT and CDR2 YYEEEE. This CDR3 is CASSSQTTADTQYF. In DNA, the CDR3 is TGTGCCAGCAGCTCCCAGACCACAGCAGATACGCAGTATTTT. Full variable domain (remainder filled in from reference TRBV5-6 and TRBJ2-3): DAGVTQSPTHLIKTRGQQVTLRCSPKSGHDTVSWYQQALGQGPQFIFQYYEEEERQRGNFPDRFSGHQFPNYSSELNVNALLLGDSALYLCASSSQTTADTQYFGPGTRLTVL.

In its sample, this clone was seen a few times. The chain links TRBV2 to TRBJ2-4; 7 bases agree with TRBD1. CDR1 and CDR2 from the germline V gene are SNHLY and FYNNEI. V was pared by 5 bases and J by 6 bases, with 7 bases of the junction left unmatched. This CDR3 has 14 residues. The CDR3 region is CASSISGQLNIQYF. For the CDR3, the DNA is TGTGCCAGCAGTATTTCGGGACAGCTAAACATTCAGTACTTC.

CDR3 sequence reads: CATEDRVTNEKLFF. Here the CDR3 DNA reads TGTGCCACAGAGGACAGGGTAACTAATGAAAAACTGTTTTTT. This chain connects TRBV28 to TRBJ1-4; 8 bases line up with TRBD1. V trimming: 10 bases; J trimming: 1 base; junction bases outside the gene matches: 5. The CDR3 runs 14 residues. Germline loops: CDR1 MDHEN, CDR2 SYDVKM.

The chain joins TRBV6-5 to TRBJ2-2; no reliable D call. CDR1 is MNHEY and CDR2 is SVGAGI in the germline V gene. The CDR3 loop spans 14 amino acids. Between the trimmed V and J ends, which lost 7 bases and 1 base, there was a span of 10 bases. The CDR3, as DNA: TGTGCCAGCACTAAACAGAGGAACACCGGGGAGCTGTTTTTT. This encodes CASTKQRNTGELFF.

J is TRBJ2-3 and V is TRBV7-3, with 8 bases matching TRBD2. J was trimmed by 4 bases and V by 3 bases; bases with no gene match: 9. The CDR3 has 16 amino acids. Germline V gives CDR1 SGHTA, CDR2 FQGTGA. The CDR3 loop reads CASSFFTGGIADTQYF. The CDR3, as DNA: TGTGCCAGCAGCTTCTTTACGGGAGGGATCGCAGATACGCAGTATTTT.

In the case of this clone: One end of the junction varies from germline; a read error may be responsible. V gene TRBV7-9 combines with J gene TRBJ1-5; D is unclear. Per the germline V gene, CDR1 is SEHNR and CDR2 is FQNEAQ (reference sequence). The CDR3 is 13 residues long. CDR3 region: CASSFGSDQPQHF. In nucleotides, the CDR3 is TGTGCCAGCAGCTTTGGTAGCGATCAGCCCCAGCATTTT.

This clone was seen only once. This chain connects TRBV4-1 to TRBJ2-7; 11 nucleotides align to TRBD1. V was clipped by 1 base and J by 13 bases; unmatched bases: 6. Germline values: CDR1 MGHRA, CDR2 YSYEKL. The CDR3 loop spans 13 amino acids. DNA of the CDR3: TGCGCCAGCAGCCAAGGGGGGGACAGGGGGTTTTACTTC. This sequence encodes CASSQGGDRGFYF.

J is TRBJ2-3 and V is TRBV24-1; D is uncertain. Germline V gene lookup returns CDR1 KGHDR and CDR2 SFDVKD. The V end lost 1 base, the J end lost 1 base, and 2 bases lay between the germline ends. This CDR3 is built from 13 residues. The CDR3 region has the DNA TGTGCCACCAGTGATTTCGGCACAGATACGCAGTATTTT. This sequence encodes CATSDFGTDTQYF.

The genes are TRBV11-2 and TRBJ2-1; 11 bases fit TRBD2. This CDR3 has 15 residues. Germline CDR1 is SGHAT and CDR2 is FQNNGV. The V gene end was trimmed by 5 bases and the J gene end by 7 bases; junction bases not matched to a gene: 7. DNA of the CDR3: TGTGCCAGCAGCCCTGACTCTAGCGGGAGGAATGAGCAGTTCTTC. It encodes CASSPDSSGRNEQFF.

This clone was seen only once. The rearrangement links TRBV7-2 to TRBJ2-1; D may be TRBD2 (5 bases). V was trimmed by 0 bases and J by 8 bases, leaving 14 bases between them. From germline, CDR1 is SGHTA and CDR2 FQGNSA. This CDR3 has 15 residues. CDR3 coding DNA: TGTGCCAGCAGCTTAGCGCGGACTCAGGTGCATGAGCAGTTCTTC. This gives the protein CASSLARTQVHEQFF.

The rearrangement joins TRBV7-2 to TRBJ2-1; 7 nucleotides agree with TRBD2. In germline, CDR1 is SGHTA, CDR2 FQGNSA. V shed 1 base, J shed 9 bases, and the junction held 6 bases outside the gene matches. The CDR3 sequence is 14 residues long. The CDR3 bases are TGTGCCAGCAGCTTAGGCGGGAGTAAGCGTGAGCAGTTCTTC. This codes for CASSLGGSKREQFF.

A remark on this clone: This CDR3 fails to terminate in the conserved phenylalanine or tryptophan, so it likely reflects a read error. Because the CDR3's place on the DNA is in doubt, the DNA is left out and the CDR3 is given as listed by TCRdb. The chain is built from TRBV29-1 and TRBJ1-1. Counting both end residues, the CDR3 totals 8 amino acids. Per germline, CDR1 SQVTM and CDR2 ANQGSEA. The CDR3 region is CSVENGAS.

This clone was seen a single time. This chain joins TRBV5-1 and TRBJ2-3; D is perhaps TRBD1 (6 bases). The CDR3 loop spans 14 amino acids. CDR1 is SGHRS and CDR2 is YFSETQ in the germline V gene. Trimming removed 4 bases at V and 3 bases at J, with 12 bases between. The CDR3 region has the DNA TGCGCCAGCAGCGGCAGGGGAAAGACAGATACGCAGTATTTT. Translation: CASSGRGKTDTQYF.

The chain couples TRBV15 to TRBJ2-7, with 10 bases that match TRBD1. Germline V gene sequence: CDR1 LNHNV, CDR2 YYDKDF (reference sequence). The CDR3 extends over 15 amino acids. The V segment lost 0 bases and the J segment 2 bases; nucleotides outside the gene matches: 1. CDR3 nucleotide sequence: TGTGCCACCAGCAGAGACGGACAGGGGGCCTACGAGCAGTACTTC. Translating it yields CATSRDGQGAYEQYF.

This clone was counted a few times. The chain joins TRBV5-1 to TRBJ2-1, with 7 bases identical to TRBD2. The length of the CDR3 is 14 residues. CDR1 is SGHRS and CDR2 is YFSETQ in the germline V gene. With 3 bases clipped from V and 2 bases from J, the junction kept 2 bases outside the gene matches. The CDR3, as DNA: TGCGCCAGCAGCTCAGCGGGGACCTACAATGAGCAGTTCTTC. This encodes CASSSAGTYNEQFF.

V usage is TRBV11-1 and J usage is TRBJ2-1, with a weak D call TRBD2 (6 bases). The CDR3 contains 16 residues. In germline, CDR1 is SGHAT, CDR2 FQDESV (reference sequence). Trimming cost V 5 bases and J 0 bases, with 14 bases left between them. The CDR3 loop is CASSGRELSSYNEQFF. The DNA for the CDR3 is TGTGCCAGCAGCGGTCGGGAGTTGAGCTCCTACAATGAGCAGTTCTTC.

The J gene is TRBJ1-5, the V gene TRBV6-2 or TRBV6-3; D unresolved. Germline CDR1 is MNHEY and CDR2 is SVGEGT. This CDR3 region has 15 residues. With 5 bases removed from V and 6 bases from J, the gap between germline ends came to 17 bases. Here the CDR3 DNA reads TGTGCCAGCAGTCCGCGGGCCCCCTTGGGTCAGCCCCAGCATTTT. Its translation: CASSPRAPLGQPQHF.

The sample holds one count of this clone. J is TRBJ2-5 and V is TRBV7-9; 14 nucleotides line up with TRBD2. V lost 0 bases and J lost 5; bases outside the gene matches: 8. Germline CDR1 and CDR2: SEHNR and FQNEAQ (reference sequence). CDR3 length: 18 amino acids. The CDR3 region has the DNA TGTGCCAGCAGCTTAGCGCTGGGACTAGCGGGAGAGATGGAGACCCAGTACTTC. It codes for CASSLALGLAGEMETQYF.

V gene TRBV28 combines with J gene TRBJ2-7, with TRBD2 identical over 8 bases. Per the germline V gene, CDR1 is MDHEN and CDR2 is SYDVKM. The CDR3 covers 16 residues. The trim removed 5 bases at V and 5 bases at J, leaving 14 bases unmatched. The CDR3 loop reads CASSPLFGRAGNEQYF. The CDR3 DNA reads TGTGCCAGCAGTCCGCTGTTCGGGAGGGCCGGCAACGAGCAGTACTTC.

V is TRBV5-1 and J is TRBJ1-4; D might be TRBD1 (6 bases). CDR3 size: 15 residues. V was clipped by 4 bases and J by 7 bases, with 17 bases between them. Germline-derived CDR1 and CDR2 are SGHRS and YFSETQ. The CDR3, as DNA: TGCGCCAGCAGCATACAGGGAGAGGGGAGTGAAAAACTGTTTTTT. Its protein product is CASSIQGEGSEKLFF.

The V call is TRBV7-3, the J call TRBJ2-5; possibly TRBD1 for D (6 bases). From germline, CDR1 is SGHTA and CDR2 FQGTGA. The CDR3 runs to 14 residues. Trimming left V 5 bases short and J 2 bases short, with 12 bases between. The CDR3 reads CASSPTGQQETQYF. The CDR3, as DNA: TGTGCCAGCAGCCCGACAGGACAACAAGAGACCCAGTACTTC.

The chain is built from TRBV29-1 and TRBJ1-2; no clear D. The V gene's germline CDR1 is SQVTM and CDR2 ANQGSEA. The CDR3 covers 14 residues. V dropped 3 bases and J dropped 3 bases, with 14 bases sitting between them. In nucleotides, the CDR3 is TGCAGCGTTGATGTGGGAGGATGGGACTATGGCTACACCTTC. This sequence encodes CSVDVGGWDYGYTF.

The CDR3 DNA is TGCAGCGCCTATTCCGGGACTACCAATGAGCAGTTCTTC. Its translation is CSAYSGTTNEQFF. V gene TRBV29-1 combines with J gene TRBJ2-1, with TRBD2 identical over 7 bases. V dropped 7 bases and J dropped 6; count of bases not matched to a gene: 9. Germline CDR1 is SQVTM and CDR2 is ANQGSEA. The CDR3 consists of 13 residues.

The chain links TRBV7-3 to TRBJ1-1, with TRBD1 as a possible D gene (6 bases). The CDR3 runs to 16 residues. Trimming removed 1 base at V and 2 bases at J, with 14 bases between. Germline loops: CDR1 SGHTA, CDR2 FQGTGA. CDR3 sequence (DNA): TGTGCCAGCAGCTTAAATCCCTCGGACAGAAACACTGAAGCTTTCTTT. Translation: CASSLNPSDRNTEAFF.

This CDR3 is CASSLTSGRPPEQYF. The CDR3 bases are TGTGCCAGCAGCCTTACGAGCGGGAGGCCCCCCGAGCAGTACTTC. The chain combines TRBV3-1 (or the pseudogene TRBV3-2) with TRBJ2-7; TRBD2 matches 9 bases. Looked up from germline, CDR1 is LGHDT and CDR2 is YNNKEL (reference sequence). This CDR3 spans 15 amino acids. V trimming: 4 bases; J trimming: 6 bases; junction bases outside the gene matches: 10.